This T cell receptor beta chain was identified during a study of shared clonotypes between healthy human individuals. Looking at the study overall: For every donor, three CD4 naive, three CD4 memory, two CD8 naive and one CD8 memory plates were used.

Positively selected for CCR7, the CD45RO-negative cells used as naive CD8 cells excluded terminally differentiated effector memory CD45RA+ cells. The CDR3 sequence is 18 residues long. Germline CDR1 SGHDT, CDR2 YYEEEE. With 7 bases removed from V and 2 bases from J, the gap between germline ends came to 25 bases. Clones were read by immunoSEQ multiplex PCR, and TCRdb kept only the in-frame ones, dropping some. The sample lists more than 2 million clones, roughly 94% occurring once. This clone was counted a single time. This clonotype was sampled from a young man in good health. Sample: naive CD8+ T cells sorted from blood. The rearrangement uses TRBV5-6 and TRBJ1-3; no clear D gene. The DNA for the CDR3 is TGTGCCAGCTCCCCGTTGAGCGGGGAGATTGGCCCTGGAAACACCATATATTTT. As protein: CASSPLSGEIGPGNTIYF.